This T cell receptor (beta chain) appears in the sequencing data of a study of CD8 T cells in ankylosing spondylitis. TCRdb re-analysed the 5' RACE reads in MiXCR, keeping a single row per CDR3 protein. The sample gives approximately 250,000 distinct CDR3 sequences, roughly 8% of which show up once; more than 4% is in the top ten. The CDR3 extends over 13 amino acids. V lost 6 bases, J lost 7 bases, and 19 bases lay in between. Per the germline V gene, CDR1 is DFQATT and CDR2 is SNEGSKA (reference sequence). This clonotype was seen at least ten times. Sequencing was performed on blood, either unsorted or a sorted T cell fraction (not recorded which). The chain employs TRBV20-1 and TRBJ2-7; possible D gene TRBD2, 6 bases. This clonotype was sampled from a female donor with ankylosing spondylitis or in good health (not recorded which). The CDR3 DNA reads TGCAGTGCCAAGGACTATCTACGTTCGGAGCAGTACTTC. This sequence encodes CSAKDYLRSEQYF.